Sequencing of this T cell receptor (beta chain) was carried out in a study of blood T cell repertoires in COVID-19. On the study more broadly: Donors in the United States, Italy and Spain gave samples during acute or convalescent COVID-19. PBMCs, B-cell-depleted T cells, or T cells were the source of the cDNA or gDNA that made up the material.

Per the original data handling: Researchers report that nucleated cell counts were estimated from reference gene primer amplification. Only in-frame clones appear in the TCRdb table, and some are missing; sequencing was by immunoSEQ multiplex PCR. V and J calls and clone size are those listed in that table; D and trimming were worked out from the DNA. The sample contains 95,000 to 150,000 clones, 80% of which appear only once. This CDR3 comprises 17 residues. CDR1 and CDR2 (germline): KGHDR, SFDVKD. V was clipped by 3 bases and J by 1 base, with 16 bases between them. This chain joins TRBV24-1 and TRBJ2-3; possibly TRBD1 for D (7 bases). The sequence was obtained from a man aged 55 to 70 with active or convalescent COVID-19. The specimen sequenced was peripheral blood. Written as DNA, the CDR3 is TGTGCCACCAGTGATCGTAACAGGGGACTGGGCACAGATACGCAGTATTTT. Protein sequence: CATSDRNRGLGTDTQYF.